The next 22 T cell receptor beta chains were all read from a single sample in a study of patients and donors after allogeneic stem cell transplantation. TCRdb reanalysed the RT-PCR reads using MiXCR and keeps one entry per CDR3 protein. The data hold approximately 430,000 distinct CDR3 sequences, with 16% observed a single time. The sample taken for sequencing was blood, either unsorted or a sorted T cell fraction (not recorded which). All receptors derive from a human donor who was either an allogeneic HSCT recipient or a stem cell or donor lymphocyte infusion donor (not recorded which). It is not recorded whose cells these are; they may come from a transplant donor.

The chain recombines TRBV20-1 with TRBJ1-3; the D is unclear. The V gene's germline CDR1 is DFQATT and CDR2 SNEGSKA (reference sequence). V lost 6 bases, J lost 6 bases, and 12 bases lay in between. This CDR3 is built from 12 residues. CDR3 nucleotides: TGCAGTGCCCTTCACGAAGAAAACACCATATATTTT. Its protein is CSALHEENTIYF.

V gene TRBV14 combines with J gene TRBJ2-1; D gene unclear. Germline V gene lookup returns CDR1 SGHDN and CDR2 FVKESK. V lost 4 bases, J lost 4 bases, and 8 bases lay in between. The CDR3 is 13 residues long. CDR3 nucleotide sequence: TGTGCCAGCAGCCCCCGCGCATACAATGAGCAGTTCTTC. It encodes CASSPRAYNEQFF.

This clonotype showed up just a few times. This chain connects TRBV20-1 to TRBJ2-7; 8 positions match TRBD1. CDR1 is DFQATT, CDR2 SNEGSKA, per germline (reference sequence). V shed 5 bases, J shed 2 bases, and the junction held 14 bases outside the gene matches. The CDR3 sequence is 16 residues long. The CDR3 loop is CSASTSRTGFAYEQYF. For the CDR3, the DNA is TGCAGTGCTTCCACAAGCCGGACAGGGTTTGCCTACGAGCAGTACTTC.

CDR3 region: CASMGWLSYEQYF. CDR3 nucleotides: TGTGCCAGCATGGGATGGCTTTCCTACGAGCAGTACTTC. V is TRBV25-1 and J is TRBJ2-7; unclear D gene. Germline V gene lookup returns CDR1 MGHDK and CDR2 SYGVNS. The CDR3 spans 13 residues. V lost 7 bases to trimming and J lost 1 base, with 11 bases between them.

This clonotype was counted between two and nine times. The chain combines TRBV5-1 with TRBJ2-4; 9 positions match TRBD2. Unmatched junction bases numbered 9, after V lost 3 bases and J lost 5 bases. Germline V gene sequence: CDR1 SGHRS, CDR2 YFSETQ. This CDR3 region has 16 residues. CDR3 amino acids: CASSSIPRTSENIQYF. CDR3 bases: TGCGCCAGCAGCTCCATCCCCCGGACTAGCGAAAACATTCAGTACTTC.

There are many counts of this clonotype. CDR3 nucleotide sequence: TGTGCCACCATCGGACAGGGGGCAACAGATACGCAGTATTTT. It translates to CATIGQGATDTQYF. This sequence joins TRBV24-1 and TRBJ2-3, with 11 bases fitting TRBD1. CDR1 is KGHDR and CDR2 is SFDVKD in the germline V gene. Trimming removed 8 bases from V and 3 bases from J; junction bases left unmatched: 3. The CDR3 covers 14 residues.

This clonotype has only a few counts. The chain links TRBV6-6 to TRBJ2-3, with unresolved D. Per the germline V gene, CDR1 is MNHNY and CDR2 is SVGAGI (reference sequence). V was trimmed by 2 bases and J by 3 bases, leaving 6 bases between them. CDR3 length: 13 amino acids. CDR3 protein: CASSYRRTDTQYF. Written as DNA, the CDR3 is TGTGCCAGCAGTTACCGTAGAACAGATACGCAGTATTTT.

Only a few counts were recorded for this clonotype. The chain links TRBV28 to TRBJ1-5; D gene ambiguous. The CDR3 runs 16 residues. Per the germline V gene, CDR1 is MDHEN and CDR2 is SYDVKM. Trimming took off 3 bases at V and 4 bases at J, with 16 bases between the two ends. CDR3 nucleotides: TGTGCCAGCAGTTTGAGAACAAGCACATTTAATCAGCCCCAGCATTTT. Amino acid sequence: CASSLRTSTFNQPQHF.

The rearrangement uses TRBV3-1 and TRBJ1-3; tentative D call: TRBD1 (5 bases). Germline V lookup: CDR1 LGHDT, CDR2 YNNKEL (reference sequence). Trimming pared 2 bases from V and 2 bases from J, leaving 13 bases between. This CDR3 has 16 amino acids. CDR3 region: CASSQKLSGPGNTIYF. The CDR3 DNA reads as TGTGCCAGCAGCCAAAAATTGTCAGGGCCTGGAAACACCATATATTTT.

This clonotype was recorded a few times. The CDR3 DNA sequence: TGTGCTAGTGGTTTGGAGGGGATCGGGGAGCTGTTTTTT. Amino acid sequence: CASGLEGIGELFF. The J gene is TRBJ2-2, the V gene TRBV12-5; tentative D call: TRBD1 (5 bases). The CDR3 is 13 residues long. V dropped 1 base and J dropped 7 bases, with 7 bases sitting between them. Germline V gene data show CDR1 as LGHNT and CDR2 as FRNRAP.

This chain uses TRBV20-1 with TRBJ1-1; no clear D gene. Germline V gene lookup returns CDR1 DFQATT and CDR2 SNEGSKA (reference sequence). Trimming removed 5 bases from V and 1 base from J, with 11 bases in between. The CDR3 totals 13 residues. In nucleotides, the CDR3 is TGCAGTGCTTCCCTCCGAGGGAACACTGAAGCTTTCTTT. Translated, it gives CSASLRGNTEAFF.

This clonotype was seen only a few times. V is TRBV20-1 and J is TRBJ2-1; no clear D gene. The CDR3 spans 12 residues. Germline CDR1 reads DFQATT; CDR2 reads SNEGSKA (reference sequence). The V end lost 3 bases, the J end lost 9 bases, and 12 bases lay between the germline ends. The CDR3 sequence: CSASHVASEQFF. Here the CDR3 DNA reads TGCAGTGCTAGTCACGTAGCAAGTGAGCAGTTCTTC.

The table lists this clonotype with a few counts. The CDR3: CASSQDKVSDEQYF. The CDR3, as DNA: TGCGCCAGCAGCCAAGATAAGGTGTCGGACGAGCAGTACTTC. This sequence joins TRBV4-1 and TRBJ2-7; D uncertain. Germline CDR1 is MGHRA and CDR2 is YSYEKL. Deletions cut 0 bases from V and 5 bases from J, with 11 bases between. The CDR3 length is 14 residues.

This clonotype was counted between two and nine times. This chain joins TRBV5-1 and TRBJ2-5; 9 bases map to TRBD2. Germline V gives CDR1 SGHRS, CDR2 YFSETQ. The V gene end was trimmed by 4 bases and the J gene end by 5 bases; junction bases not matched to a gene: 12. The CDR3 is 16 amino acids. The CDR3 bases are TGCGCCAGCAGCCACAGACTAGCGGCCCGGCGGGAGACCCAGTACTTC. Translation gives CASSHRLAARRETQYF.

This clonotype was observed at least ten times. The rearrangement links TRBV7-8 to TRBJ2-2; D gene ambiguous. Germline V gene data show CDR1 as SGHVS and CDR2 as FQNEAQ. V lost 6 bases, J lost 1 base, and 6 bases lay in between. CDR3 size: 13 residues. The CDR3 loop is CASRIQNTGELFF. CDR3 coding DNA: TGTGCCAGCAGGATACAGAACACCGGGGAGCTGTTTTTT.

The V call is TRBV5-1, the J call TRBJ1-3; 7 positions agree with TRBD1. This CDR3 is 16 amino acids long. CDR1 is SGHRS and CDR2 is YFSETQ in the germline V gene. V trimming: 4 bases; J trimming: 0 bases; junction bases outside the gene matches: 7. The chain's CDR3 is CASSQQGTDSGNTIYF. The CDR3 DNA sequence: TGCGCCAGCAGCCAACAGGGGACCGACTCTGGAAACACCATATATTTT. The variable domain in full, with the rest retrieved from reference TRBV5-1 and TRBJ1-3, is KAGVTQTPRYLIKTRGQQVTLSCSPISGHRSVSWYQQTPGQGLQFLFEYFSETQRNKGNFPGRFSGRQFSNSRSEMNVSTLELGDSALYLCASSQQGTDSGNTIYFGEGSWLTVV.

This clonotype has a count of ten or more. The chain recombines TRBV4-2 with TRBJ1-1; TRBD1 might be the D (6 bases). Germline V gene data show CDR1 as LGHNA and CDR2 as YNFKEQ. The V and J ends lost 4 bases and 4 bases respectively, with 16 bases between them. The CDR3 has 15 amino acids. CDR3 coding DNA: TGTGCCAGCAGCCTCTTACAGGGCTATGGCACTGAAGCTTTCTTT. It encodes CASSLLQGYGTEAFF.

The chain combines TRBV15 with TRBJ2-3, with a possible D match to TRBD2 (7 bases). Per germline, CDR1 LNHNV and CDR2 YYDKDF (reference sequence). Trimming left V 0 bases short and J 3 bases short, with 16 bases between. This CDR3 has 17 amino acids. The CDR3: CATSRELKRDITDTQYF. DNA of the CDR3: TGTGCCACCAGCAGAGAGCTTAAGCGGGACATAACAGATACGCAGTATTTT.

This clonotype was counted between two and nine times. The chain recombines TRBV14 with TRBJ1-1; D is ambiguous. This CDR3 contains 13 residues. CDR1 SGHDN and CDR2 FVKESK come from the germline V gene. The V gene lost 4 bases and the J gene lost 1 base, with 7 bases spanning the gap. The CDR3 sequence: CASSRFPNTEAFF. The CDR3 bases are TGTGCCAGCAGCCGCTTCCCGAACACTGAAGCTTTCTTT.

The V and J genes are TRBV20-1 and TRBJ1-2, with no clear D. V was pared by 6 bases and J by 3 bases, with 17 bases between. Germline V CDR1 and CDR2: DFQATT, SNEGSKA (reference sequence). The CDR3 length is 14 residues. This chain's CDR3 is CSASKTEGDYGYTF. The CDR3, as DNA: TGCAGTGCCAGTAAGACGGAGGGAGACTATGGCTACACCTTC.

CDR3 sequence reads: CASRRKLAGTLTSTDTQYF. The CDR3 nucleotides are TGTGCCAGCAGGAGAAAACTAGCGGGAACCTTAACTAGCACAGATACGCAGTATTTT. The V and J genes are TRBV21-1 and TRBJ2-3; the DNA was not used to check the table's D call, TRBD2. TRBV21-1 is a known pseudogene. CDR3 size: 19 residues.

V gene TRBV19 combines with J gene TRBJ2-3, with 7 bases identical to TRBD1. CDR3 length equals 15 residues. Germline V gene lookup returns CDR1 LNHDA and CDR2 SQIVND (reference sequence). Trimming cost V 3 bases and J 3 bases; bases outside gene matches: 6. The CDR3 spells CASSMTGMWTDTQYF. CDR3 coding DNA: TGTGCCAGTAGTATGACAGGGATGTGGACAGATACGCAGTATTTT.